The clone carrying this TCR beta chain came up once. Authors' data handling: Amplifying reference gene primers gave estimates of nucleated cell counts. TCRdb's copy holds only in-frame clones and misses some; the assay was immunoSEQ multiplex PCR. Clone size and V and J calls were adopted from that table, with D and trimming inferred from the DNA. The table has under 300,000 clones, about 90% seen once. Germline V gene data show CDR1 as MDHEN and CDR2 as SYDVKM. The V segment lost 3 bases and the J segment 2 bases; nucleotides outside the gene matches: 5. This CDR3 region has 16 residues. This sample was included in a study of blood T cell repertoires in COVID-19. Study background: The United States, Italy and Spain provided the acute and convalescent COVID-19 samples.

All exposed participants met a person with COVID-19 within 2 weeks before entering the study. This chain connects TRBV28 to TRBJ2-2, with 8 bases that match TRBD1. The receptor was isolated from a woman aged 40-49 years who had been exposed to COVID-19. What was sequenced was PBMCs or T cells enriched from blood (not recorded which). Here the CDR3 reads CASSFRDRRNTGELFF. CDR3 coding DNA: TGTGCCAGCAGTTTTCGGGACAGGCGAAACACCGGGGAGCTGTTTTTT.